This T cell receptor (beta chain) was sequenced in a study of cytomegalovirus exposure and HLA in healthy donors. The PCR employed 60 Vbeta primers together with 13 Jbeta primers. Assay: immunoSEQ multiplex PCR; the TCRdb copy retains only in-frame clones and omits some. Its clone listing holds roughly 120,000 clones. Regarding this clone: One junction end does not reproduce the germline sequence, and a read error may be involved.

Sequencing was done on a sample of PBMCs. The sequence derives from a man younger than 35 in good health and CMV-seronegative.

In nucleotides, the CDR3 is TGTGCCAGCAGTCTATGGACTAGCGGGAGTTCGGAGCTGTTTTTT. Encoded protein: CASSLWTSGSSELFF. The chain couples TRBV28 to TRBJ2-2; 13 nucleotides align to TRBD2. Germline CDR1 and CDR2: MDHEN and SYDVKM. The CDR3 is 15 residues long.